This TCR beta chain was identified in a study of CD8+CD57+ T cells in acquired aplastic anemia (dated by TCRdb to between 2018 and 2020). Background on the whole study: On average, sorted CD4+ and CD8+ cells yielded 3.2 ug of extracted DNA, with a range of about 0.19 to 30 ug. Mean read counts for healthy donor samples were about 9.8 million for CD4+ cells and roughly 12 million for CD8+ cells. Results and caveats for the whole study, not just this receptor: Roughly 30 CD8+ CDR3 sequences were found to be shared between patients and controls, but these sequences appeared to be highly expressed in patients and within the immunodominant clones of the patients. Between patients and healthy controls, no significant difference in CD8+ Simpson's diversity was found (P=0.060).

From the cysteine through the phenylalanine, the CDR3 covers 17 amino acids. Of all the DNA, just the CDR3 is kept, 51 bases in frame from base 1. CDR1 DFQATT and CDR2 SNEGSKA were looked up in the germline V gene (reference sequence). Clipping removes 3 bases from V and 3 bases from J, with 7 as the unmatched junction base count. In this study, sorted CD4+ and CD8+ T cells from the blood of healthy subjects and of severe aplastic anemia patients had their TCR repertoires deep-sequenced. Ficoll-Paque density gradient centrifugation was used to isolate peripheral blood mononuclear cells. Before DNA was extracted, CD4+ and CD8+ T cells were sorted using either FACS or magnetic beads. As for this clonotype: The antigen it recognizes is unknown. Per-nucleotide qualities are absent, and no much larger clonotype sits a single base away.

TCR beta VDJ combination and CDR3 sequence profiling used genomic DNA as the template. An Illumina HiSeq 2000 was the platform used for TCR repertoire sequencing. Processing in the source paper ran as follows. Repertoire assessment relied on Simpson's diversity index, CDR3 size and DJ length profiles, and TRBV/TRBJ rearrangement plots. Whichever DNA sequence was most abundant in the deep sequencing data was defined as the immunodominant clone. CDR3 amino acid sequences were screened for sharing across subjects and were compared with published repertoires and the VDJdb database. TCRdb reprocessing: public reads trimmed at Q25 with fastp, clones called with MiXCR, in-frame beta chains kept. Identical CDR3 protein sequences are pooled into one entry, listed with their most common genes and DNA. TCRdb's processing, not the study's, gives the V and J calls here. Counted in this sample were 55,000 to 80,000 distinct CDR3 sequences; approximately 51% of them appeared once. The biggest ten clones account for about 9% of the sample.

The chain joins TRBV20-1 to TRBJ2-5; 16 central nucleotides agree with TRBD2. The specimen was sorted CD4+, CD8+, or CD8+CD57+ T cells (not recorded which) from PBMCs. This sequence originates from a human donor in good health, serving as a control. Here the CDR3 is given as CSASHGTSGGAEETQYF. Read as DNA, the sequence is TGCAGTGCTAGCCACGGGACTAGCGGGGGGGCGGAAGAGACCCAGTACTTC.